The clone carrying this T cell receptor (beta chain) was detected only a few times. The antigen is undetermined. The data belong to a study of cytomegalovirus exposure and HLA in healthy donors. The PCR ran on 60 Vbeta and 13 Jbeta primers. Only in-frame clones appear in the TCRdb table, and some are missing; sequencing was by immunoSEQ multiplex PCR. Of about 90,000 clones listed, around 77% were seen once; the top ten hold 0.57%. The CDR3 contains 13 residues. Trimming pared 5 bases from V and 6 bases from J, leaving 10 bases between. Germline lookup yields CDR1 ENHRY and CDR2 SYGVKD. General observations from the study: Some V segments could not be told apart, so they were left out, TRBV6-2 and TRBV6-3 among them. A later analysis showed TCR association rates differing by HLA locus, peaking at DRB1 and lowest at HLA-C. Later work found most CMV-associated TCR beta chains apparently HLA-restricted. The study flagged 150 to 200 TCR beta chains as cytomegalovirus-associated.

Material: PBMCs. The receptor's source is a man aged 25 to 45 in good health and CMV-seronegative. The V call is TRBV10-3, the J call TRBJ1-4, with unresolved D. CDR3 DNA: TGTGCCATCAGTCTTGGAGTTGATGAAAAACTGTTTTTT. Translating it yields CAISLGVDEKLFF.